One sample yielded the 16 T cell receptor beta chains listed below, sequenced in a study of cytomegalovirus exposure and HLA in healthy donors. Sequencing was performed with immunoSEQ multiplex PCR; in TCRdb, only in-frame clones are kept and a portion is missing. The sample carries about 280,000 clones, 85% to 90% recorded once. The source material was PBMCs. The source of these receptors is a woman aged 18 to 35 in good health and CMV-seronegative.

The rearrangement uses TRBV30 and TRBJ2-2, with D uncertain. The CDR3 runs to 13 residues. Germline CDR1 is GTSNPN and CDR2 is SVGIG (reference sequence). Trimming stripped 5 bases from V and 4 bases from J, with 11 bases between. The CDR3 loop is CAWFYSGTGELFF. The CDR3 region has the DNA TGTGCCTGGTTCTACAGTGGCACCGGGGAGCTGTTTTTT.

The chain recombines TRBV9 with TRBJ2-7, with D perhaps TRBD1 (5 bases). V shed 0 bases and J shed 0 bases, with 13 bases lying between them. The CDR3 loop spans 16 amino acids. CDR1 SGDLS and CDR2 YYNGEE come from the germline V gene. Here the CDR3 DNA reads TGTGCCAGCAGCGTAGGAGTAGGGGCCGACTCCTACGAGCAGTACTTC. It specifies CASSVGVGADSYEQYF. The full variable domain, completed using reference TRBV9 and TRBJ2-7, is DSGVTQTPKHLITATGQRVTLRCSPRSGDLSVYWYQQSLDQGLQFLIQYYNGEERAKGNILERFSAQQFPDLHSELNLSSLELGDSALYFCASSVGVGADSYEQYFGPGTRLTVT.

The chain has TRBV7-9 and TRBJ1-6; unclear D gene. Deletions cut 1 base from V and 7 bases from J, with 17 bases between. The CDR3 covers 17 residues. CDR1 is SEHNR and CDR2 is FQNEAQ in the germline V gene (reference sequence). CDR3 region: CASSLVTPGGENSPLHF. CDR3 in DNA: TGTGCCAGCAGCTTAGTGACCCCGGGTGGGGAGAATTCACCCCTCCACTTT.

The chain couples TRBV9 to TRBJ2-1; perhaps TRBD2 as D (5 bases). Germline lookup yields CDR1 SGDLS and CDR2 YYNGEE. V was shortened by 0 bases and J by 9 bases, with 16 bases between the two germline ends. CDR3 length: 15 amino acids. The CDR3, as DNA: TGTGCCAGCAGCGTAGGTAACTTAAGAGGGATTGAGCAGTTCTTC. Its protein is CASSVGNLRGIEQFF. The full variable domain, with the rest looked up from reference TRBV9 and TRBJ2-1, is DSGVTQTPKHLITATGQRVTLRCSPRSGDLSVYWYQQSLDQGLQFLIQYYNGEERAKGNILERFSAQQFPDLHSELNLSSLELGDSALYFCASSVGNLRGIEQFFGPGTRLTVL.

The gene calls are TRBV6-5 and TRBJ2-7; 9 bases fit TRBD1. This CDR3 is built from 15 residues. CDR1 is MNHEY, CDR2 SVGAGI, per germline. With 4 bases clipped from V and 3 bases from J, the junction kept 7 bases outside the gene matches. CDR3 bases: TGTGCCAGCAGTTCAATCGGGACAGGGCACTACGAGCAGTACTTC. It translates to CASSSIGTGHYEQYF.

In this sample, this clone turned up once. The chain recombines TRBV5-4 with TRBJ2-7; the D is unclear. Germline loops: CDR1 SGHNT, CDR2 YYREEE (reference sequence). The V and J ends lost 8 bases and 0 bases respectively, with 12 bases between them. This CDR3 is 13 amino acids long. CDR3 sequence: CARRSTGSYEQYF. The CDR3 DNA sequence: TGTGCCAGGAGATCGACGGGCTCCTACGAGCAGTACTTC.

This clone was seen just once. Here the CDR3 reads CASRAGATGELFF. CDR3 in DNA: TGTGCCAGCAGGGCAGGGGCCACCGGGGAGCTGTTTTTT. The rearrangement joins TRBV7-9 to TRBJ2-2; tentatively, D is TRBD1 (6 bases). V was pared by 6 bases and J by 4 bases, with 9 bases between. CDR3 length: 13 amino acids. Germline V gene sequence: CDR1 SEHNR, CDR2 FQNEAQ (reference sequence).

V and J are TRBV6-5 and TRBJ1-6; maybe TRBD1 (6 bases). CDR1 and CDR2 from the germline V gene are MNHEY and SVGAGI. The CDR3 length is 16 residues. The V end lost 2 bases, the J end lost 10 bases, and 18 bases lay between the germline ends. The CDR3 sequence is CASSYTGGAGRSPLHF. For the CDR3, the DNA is TGTGCCAGCAGTTACACCGGGGGGGCAGGGAGGTCACCCCTCCACTTT.

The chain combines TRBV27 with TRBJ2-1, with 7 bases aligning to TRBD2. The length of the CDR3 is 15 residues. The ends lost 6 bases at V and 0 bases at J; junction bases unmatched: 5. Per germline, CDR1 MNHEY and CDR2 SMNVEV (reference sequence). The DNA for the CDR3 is TGTGCCAGCAGCCCGCGGGAGTACTCCTACAATGAGCAGTTCTTC. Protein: CASSPREYSYNEQFF.

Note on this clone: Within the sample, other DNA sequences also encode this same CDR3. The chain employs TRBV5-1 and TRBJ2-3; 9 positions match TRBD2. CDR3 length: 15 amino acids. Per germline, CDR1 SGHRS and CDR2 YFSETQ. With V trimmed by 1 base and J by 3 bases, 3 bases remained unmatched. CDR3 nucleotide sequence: TGCGCCAGCAGCTTGCGACTAGCGGATACAGATACGCAGTATTTT. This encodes CASSLRLADTDTQYF.

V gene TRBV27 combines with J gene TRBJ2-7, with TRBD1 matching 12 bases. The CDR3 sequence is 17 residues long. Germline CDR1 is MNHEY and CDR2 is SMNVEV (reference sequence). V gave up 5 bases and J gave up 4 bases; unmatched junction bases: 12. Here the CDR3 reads CASSHSSPGQGAYEQYF. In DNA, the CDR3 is TGTGCCAGCAGTCACAGTTCACCGGGACAGGGGGCTTACGAGCAGTACTTC.

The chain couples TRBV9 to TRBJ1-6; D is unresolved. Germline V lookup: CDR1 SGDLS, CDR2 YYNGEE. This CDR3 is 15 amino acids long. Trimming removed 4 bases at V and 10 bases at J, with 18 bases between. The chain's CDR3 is CASSPRSGNGSPLHF. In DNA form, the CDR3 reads TGTGCCAGCAGCCCCAGATCGGGGAATGGCTCACCCCTCCACTTT.

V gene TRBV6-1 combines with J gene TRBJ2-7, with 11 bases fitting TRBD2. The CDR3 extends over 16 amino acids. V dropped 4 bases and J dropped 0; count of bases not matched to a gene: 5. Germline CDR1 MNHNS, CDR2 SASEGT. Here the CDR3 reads CASSALAGGPSYEQYF. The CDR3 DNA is TGTGCCAGCAGTGCCTTAGCGGGAGGGCCCTCCTACGAGCAGTACTTC.

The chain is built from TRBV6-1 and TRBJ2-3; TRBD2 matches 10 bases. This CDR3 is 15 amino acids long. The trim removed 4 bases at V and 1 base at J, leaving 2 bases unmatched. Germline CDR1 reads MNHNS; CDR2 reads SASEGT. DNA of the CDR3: TGTGCCAGCAGTGCCCTAGCGGGAGGCACAGATACGCAGTATTTT. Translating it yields CASSALAGGTDTQYF.

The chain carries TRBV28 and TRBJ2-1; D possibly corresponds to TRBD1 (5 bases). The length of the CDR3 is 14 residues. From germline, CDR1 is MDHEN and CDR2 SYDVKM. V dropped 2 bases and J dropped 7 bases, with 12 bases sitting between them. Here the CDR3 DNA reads TGTGCCAGCAGTTTACTTGCAGGGATAAATGAGCAGTTCTTC. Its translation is CASSLLAGINEQFF.

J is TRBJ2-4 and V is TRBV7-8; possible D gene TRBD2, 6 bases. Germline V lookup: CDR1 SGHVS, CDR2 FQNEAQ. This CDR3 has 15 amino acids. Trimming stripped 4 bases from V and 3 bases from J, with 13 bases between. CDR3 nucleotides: TGTGCCAGCAGCTCCCTCGGGGGAGACAAAAACATTCAGTACTTC. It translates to CASSSLGGDKNIQYF.